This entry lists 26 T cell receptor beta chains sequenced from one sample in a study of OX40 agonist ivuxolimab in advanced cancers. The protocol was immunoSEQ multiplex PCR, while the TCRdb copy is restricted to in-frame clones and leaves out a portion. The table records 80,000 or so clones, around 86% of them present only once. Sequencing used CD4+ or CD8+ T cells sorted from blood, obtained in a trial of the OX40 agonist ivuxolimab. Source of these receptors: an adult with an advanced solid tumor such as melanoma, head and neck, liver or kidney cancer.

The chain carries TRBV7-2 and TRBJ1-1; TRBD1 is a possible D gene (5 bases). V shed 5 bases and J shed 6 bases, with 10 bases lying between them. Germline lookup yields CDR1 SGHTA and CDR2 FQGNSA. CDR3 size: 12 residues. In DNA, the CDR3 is TGTGCCAGCAGCGCCCCAGGGCCTGAAGCTTTCTTT. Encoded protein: CASSAPGPEAFF. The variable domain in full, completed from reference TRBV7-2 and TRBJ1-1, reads GAGVSQSPSNKVTEKGKDVELRCDPISGHTALYWYRQSLGQGLEFLIYFQGNSAPDKSGLPSDRFSAERTGGSVSTLTIQRTQQEDSAVYLCASSAPGPEAFFGQGTRLTVV.

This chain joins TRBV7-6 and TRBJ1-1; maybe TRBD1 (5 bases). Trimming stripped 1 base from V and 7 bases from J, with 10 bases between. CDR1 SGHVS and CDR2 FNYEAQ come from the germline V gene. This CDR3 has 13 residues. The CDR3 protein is CASSLVAGFEAFF. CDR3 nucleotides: TGTGCCAGCAGCTTAGTGGCAGGGTTTGAAGCTTTCTTT.

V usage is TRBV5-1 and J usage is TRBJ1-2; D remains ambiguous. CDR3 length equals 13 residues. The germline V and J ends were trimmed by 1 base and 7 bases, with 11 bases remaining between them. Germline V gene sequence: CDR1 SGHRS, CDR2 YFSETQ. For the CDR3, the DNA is TGCGCCAGCAGCTTGAACGAGAGGAGTGGCTACACCTTC. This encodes CASSLNERSGYTF.

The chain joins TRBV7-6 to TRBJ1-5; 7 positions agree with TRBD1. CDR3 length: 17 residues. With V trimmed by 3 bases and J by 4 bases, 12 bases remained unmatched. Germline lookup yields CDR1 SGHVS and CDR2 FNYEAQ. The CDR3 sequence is CASSLNPGGRGNQPQHF. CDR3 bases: TGTGCCAGCAGCTTGAACCCGGGGGGCAGGGGGAATCAGCCCCAGCATTTT.

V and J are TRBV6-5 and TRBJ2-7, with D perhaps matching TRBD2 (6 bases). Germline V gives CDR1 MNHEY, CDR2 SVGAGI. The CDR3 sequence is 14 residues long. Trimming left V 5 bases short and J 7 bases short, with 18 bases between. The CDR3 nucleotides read TGTGCCAGCAGTGCGGGGCAAATCATGTGGGAGCAGTACTTC. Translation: CASSAGQIMWEQYF.

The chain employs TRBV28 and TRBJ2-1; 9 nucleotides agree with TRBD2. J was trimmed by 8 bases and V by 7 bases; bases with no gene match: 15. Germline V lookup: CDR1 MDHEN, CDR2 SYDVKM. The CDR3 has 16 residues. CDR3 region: CASTQLGAGGPYEQFF. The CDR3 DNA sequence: TGTGCCAGCACGCAACTAGGGGCGGGAGGGCCATATGAGCAGTTCTTC.

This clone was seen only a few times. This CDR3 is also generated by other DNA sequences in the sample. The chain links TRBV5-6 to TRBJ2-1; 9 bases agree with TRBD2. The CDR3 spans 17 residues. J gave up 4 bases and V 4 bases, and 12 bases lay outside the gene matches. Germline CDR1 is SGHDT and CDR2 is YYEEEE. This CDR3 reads CASSPRALAGMYNEQFF. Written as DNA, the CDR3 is TGTGCCAGCAGCCCGAGGGCTCTAGCGGGGATGTACAATGAGCAGTTCTTC.

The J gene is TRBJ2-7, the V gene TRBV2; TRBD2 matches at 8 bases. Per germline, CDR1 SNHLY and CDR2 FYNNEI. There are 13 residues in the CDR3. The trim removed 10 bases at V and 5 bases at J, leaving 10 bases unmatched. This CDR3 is CATRYGRADEQYF. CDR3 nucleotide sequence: TGTGCCACTCGCTACGGGAGGGCGGACGAGCAGTACTTC.

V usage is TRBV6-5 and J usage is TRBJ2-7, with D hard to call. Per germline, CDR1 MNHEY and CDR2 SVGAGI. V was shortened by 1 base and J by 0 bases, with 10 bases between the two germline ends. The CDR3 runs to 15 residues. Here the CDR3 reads CASSYYGGLSYEQYF. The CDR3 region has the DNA TGTGCCAGCAGTTACTATGGCGGCCTCTCCTACGAGCAGTACTTC.

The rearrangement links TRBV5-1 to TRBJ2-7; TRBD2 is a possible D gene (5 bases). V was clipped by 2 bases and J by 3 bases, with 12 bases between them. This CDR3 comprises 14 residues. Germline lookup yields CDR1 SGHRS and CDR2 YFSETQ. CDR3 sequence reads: CASSFSWENYEQYF. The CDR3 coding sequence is TGCGCCAGCAGCTTTAGCTGGGAGAACTACGAGCAGTACTTC.

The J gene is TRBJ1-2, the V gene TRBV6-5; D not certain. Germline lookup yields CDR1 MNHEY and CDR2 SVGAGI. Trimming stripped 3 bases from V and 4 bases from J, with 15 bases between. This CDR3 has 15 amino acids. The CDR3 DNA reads TGTGCCAGCAGTTATTGGCAGGCGCTAAGCTATGGCTACACCTTC. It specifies CASSYWQALSYGYTF.

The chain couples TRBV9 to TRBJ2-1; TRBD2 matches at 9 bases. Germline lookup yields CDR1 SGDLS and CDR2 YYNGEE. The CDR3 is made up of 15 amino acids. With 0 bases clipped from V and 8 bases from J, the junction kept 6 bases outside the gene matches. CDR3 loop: CASSVVSGGWDEQFF. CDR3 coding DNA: TGTGCCAGCAGCGTAGTTAGCGGGGGATGGGATGAGCAGTTCTTC.

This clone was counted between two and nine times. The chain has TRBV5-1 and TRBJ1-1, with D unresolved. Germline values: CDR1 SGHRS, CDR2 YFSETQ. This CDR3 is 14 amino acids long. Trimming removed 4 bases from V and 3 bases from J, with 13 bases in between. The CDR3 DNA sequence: TGCGCCAGCAGCATTTCCGAGGAGGACACTGAAGCTTTCTTT. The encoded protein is CASSISEEDTEAFF.

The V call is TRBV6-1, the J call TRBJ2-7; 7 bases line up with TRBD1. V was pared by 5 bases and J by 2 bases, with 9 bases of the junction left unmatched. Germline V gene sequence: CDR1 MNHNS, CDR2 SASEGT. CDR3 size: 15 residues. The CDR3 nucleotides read TGTGCCAGCAGTTTCCTCCGGGACAGCACCTACGAGCAGTACTTC. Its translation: CASSFLRDSTYEQYF.

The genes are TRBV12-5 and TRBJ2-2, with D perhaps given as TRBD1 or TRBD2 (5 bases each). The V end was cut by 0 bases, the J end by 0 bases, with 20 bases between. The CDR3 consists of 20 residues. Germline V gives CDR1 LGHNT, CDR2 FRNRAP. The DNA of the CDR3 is TGTGCTAGTGGTTTGGTAAGGGACGGAGTACCGGTCGCGAACACCGGGGAGCTGTTTTTT. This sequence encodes CASGLVRDGVPVANTGELFF.

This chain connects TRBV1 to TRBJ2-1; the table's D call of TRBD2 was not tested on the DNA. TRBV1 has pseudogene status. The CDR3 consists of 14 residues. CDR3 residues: CTSSQEGGIGEQFF. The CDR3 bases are TGCACCAGCAGCCAAGAAGGAGGTATCGGTGAGCAGTTCTTC.

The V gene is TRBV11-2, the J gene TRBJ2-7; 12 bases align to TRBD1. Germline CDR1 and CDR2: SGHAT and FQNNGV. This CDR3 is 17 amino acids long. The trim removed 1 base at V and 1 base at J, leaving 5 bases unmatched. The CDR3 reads CASSLAPGQGASYEQYF. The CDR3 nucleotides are TGTGCCAGCAGCTTAGCCCCGGGACAGGGGGCATCCTACGAGCAGTACTTC.

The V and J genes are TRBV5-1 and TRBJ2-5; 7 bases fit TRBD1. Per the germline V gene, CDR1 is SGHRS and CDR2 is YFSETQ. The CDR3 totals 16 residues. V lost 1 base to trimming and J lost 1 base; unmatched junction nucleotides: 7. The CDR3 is CASSLRTGAGQETQYF. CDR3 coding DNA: TGCGCCAGCAGCTTGCGTACAGGGGCGGGCCAAGAGACCCAGTACTTC.

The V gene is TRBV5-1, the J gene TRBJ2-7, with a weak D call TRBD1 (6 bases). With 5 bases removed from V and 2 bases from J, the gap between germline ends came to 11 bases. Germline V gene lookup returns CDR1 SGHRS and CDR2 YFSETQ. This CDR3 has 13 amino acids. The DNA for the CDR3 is TGCGCCAGCAGACTAGGACAGACCTACGAGCAGTACTTC. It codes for CASRLGQTYEQYF.

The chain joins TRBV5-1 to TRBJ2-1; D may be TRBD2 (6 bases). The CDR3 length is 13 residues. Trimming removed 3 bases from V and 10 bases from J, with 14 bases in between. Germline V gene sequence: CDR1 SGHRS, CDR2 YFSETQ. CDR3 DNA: TGCGCCAGCAGCTCTTTAATGGGGGGAGAGCAGTTCTTC. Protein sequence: CASSSLMGGEQFF.

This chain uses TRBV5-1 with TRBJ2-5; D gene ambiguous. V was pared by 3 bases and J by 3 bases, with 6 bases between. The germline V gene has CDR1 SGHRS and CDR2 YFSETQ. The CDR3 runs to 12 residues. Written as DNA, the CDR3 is TGCGCCAGCAGCTGGACGAAAGAGACCCAGTACTTC. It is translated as CASSWTKETQYF.

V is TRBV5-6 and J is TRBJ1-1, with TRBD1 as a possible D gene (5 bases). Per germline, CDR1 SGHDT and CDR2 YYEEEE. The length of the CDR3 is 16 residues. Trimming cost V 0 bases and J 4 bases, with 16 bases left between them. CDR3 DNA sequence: TGTGCCAGCAGCTTGGGTTTCGGGGGAGGGCCCACTGAAGCTTTCTTT. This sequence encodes CASSLGFGGGPTEAFF.

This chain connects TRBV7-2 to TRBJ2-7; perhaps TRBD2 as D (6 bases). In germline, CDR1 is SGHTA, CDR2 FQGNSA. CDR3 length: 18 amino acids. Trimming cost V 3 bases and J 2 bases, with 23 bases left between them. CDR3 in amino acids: CASSLGTPGAIQAYEQYF. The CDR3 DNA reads TGTGCCAGCAGCTTGGGGACTCCGGGCGCGATCCAAGCCTACGAGCAGTACTTC. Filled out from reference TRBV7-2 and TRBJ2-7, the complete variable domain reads GAGVSQSPSNKVTEKGKDVELRCDPISGHTALYWYRQSLGQGLEFLIYFQGNSAPDKSGLPSDRFSAERTGGSVSTLTIQRTQQEDSAVYLCASSLGTPGAIQAYEQYFGPGTRLTVT.

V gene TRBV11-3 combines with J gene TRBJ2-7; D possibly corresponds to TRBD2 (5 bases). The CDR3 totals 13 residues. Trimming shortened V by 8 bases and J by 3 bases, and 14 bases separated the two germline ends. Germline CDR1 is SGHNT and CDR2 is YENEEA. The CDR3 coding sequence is TGTGCCAGCGCGAGAGGGATCAACTACGAGCAGTACTTC. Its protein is CASARGINYEQYF. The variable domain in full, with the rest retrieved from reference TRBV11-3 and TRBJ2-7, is EAGVVQSPRYKIIEKKQPVAFWCNPISGHNTLYWYLQNLGQGPELLIRYENEEAVDDSQLPKDRFSAERLKGVDSTLKIQPAELGDSAVYLCASARGINYEQYFGPGTRLTVT.

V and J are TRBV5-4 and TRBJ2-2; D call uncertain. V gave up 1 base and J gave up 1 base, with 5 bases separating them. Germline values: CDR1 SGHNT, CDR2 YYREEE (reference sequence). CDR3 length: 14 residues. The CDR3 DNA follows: TGTGCCAGCAGCTTGAAACTGAACACCGGGGAGCTGTTTTTT. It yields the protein CASSLKLNTGELFF.

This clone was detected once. In nucleotides, the CDR3 is TGTGCCAGCAGTCCGGGGGGACAGTTCGCAAACATTCAGTACTTC. Amino acids: CASSPGGQFANIQYF. The J gene is TRBJ2-4, the V gene TRBV11-1; D tentatively reads TRBD1 or TRBD2 (7 bases each). This CDR3 contains 15 residues. V lost 6 bases and J 6 bases, leaving 18 bases between the germline ends. Germline V gene lookup returns CDR1 SGHAT and CDR2 FQDESV (reference sequence).